This passage covers 14 T cell receptor beta chains from one sample sequenced in a study of blood T cell repertoires in COVID-19. The method was immunoSEQ multiplex PCR; TCRdb's version includes in-frame clones alone and lacks a portion of them. The sample yields 85,000 to 95,000 clones, about 87% seen once. Specimen: peripheral blood. The receptors here all came from a man aged 55 to 70 with acute or convalescent COVID-19.

The chain employs TRBV27 and TRBJ1-2; TRBD1 agrees at 8 bases. The length of the CDR3 is 15 residues. The germline V gene encodes CDR1 MNHEY and CDR2 SMNVEV (reference sequence). V trimming: 3 bases; J trimming: 4 bases; junction bases outside the gene matches: 7. The CDR3 is CASSFGDRFPYGYTF. Written as DNA, the CDR3 is TGTGCCAGCAGTTTCGGGGACAGGTTTCCCTATGGCTACACCTTC.

This chain joins TRBV9 and TRBJ2-5; the D gene is possibly TRBD1 (5 bases). The CDR3 is 15 amino acids. The V and J ends lost 3 bases and 4 bases respectively, with 16 bases between them. The germline V gene encodes CDR1 SGDLS and CDR2 YYNGEE. CDR3 nucleotide sequence: TGTGCCAGCAGCGGAGGCCCCAGGGTATCAGAGACCCAGTACTTC. This sequence encodes CASSGGPRVSETQYF. The entire variable domain, with the rest obtained from reference TRBV9 and TRBJ2-5, is as follows: DSGVTQTPKHLITATGQRVTLRCSPRSGDLSVYWYQQSLDQGLQFLIQYYNGEERAKGNILERFSAQQFPDLHSELNLSSLELGDSALYFCASSGGPRVSETQYFGPGTRLLVL.

The chain recombines TRBV4-2 with TRBJ1-1; D possibly corresponds to TRBD1 (6 bases). V was trimmed by 1 base and J by 0 bases, leaving 15 bases between them. The germline gives CDR1 LGHNA, CDR2 YNFKEQ. This CDR3 has 17 residues. CDR3 amino acids: CASSQAGHFLMNTEAFF. CDR3 coding DNA: TGTGCCAGCAGCCAAGCGGGACATTTCCTTATGAACACTGAAGCTTTCTTT.

The chain couples TRBV6-9 to TRBJ1-2; no reliable D call. In germline, CDR1 is MNHGY, CDR2 SVAAGI. The V gene lost 8 bases and the J gene lost 8 bases, with 12 bases spanning the gap. The CDR3 is 11 residues long. For the CDR3, the DNA is TGTGCCAGCCAAAATCGGAGGGGCTACACCTTC. Protein: CASQNRRGYTF.

The chain uses TRBV5-6 and TRBJ2-5; 7 bases match TRBD1. CDR3 length: 15 amino acids. V was clipped by 5 bases and J by 6 bases; unmatched bases: 13. CDR1 is SGHDT and CDR2 is YYEEEE in the germline V gene. The CDR3 nucleotides are TGTGCCAGCAGTCGGACACAGGGGTCCGGACAGACCCAGTACTTC. Amino acids: CASSRTQGSGQTQYF.

V and J are TRBV5-1 and TRBJ1-4; tentatively, D is TRBD1 (6 bases). The CDR3 length is 18 residues. V was pared by 2 bases and J by 0 bases, with 17 bases between. The germline gives CDR1 SGHRS, CDR2 YFSETQ. The DNA for the CDR3 is TGCGCCAGCAGCTTTACAGGGCCAGCCTCAACAACTAATGAAAAACTGTTTTTT. The encoded protein is CASSFTGPASTTNEKLFF.

This chain joins TRBV6-5 and TRBJ2-2; TRBD1 agrees at 9 bases. Unmatched junction bases numbered 5, after V lost 8 bases and J lost 4 bases. Germline-derived CDR1 and CDR2 are MNHEY and SVGAGI. The CDR3 extends over 14 amino acids. CDR3 DNA: TGTGCCAGCGGGGGACAGGGCCGCACCGGGGAGCTGTTTTTT. Translation: CASGGQGRTGELFF.

This clone showed up just once. J is TRBJ2-1 and V is TRBV5-1; D call uncertain. The CDR3 spans 13 residues. V dropped 0 bases and J dropped 6 bases, with 7 bases sitting between them. Germline-derived CDR1 and CDR2 are SGHRS and YFSETQ. CDR3 DNA: TGCGCCAGCAGCTTGGAGCTGGTCAATGAGCAGTTCTTC. Translation: CASSLELVNEQFF.

This chain joins TRBV5-1 and TRBJ2-5, with D possibly TRBD1 on 6 matching bases. CDR3 length equals 14 residues. In germline, CDR1 is SGHRS, CDR2 YFSETQ. Trimming shortened V by 4 bases and J by 6 bases, and 16 bases separated the two germline ends. CDR3 nucleotide sequence: TGCGCCAGCAGCATCAGGACAGCCGGGAAGACCCAGTACTTC. Residues: CASSIRTAGKTQYF.

The CDR3, as DNA: TGTGCCAGCCTGAACAGGGGGAATGAGCAGTTCTTC. Residues: CASLNRGNEQFF. The chain recombines TRBV28 with TRBJ2-1; TRBD1 matches at 8 bases. CDR1 is MDHEN and CDR2 is SYDVKM in the germline V gene. V shed 8 bases, J shed 7 bases, and the junction held 4 bases outside the gene matches. The CDR3 is 12 amino acids.

The chain carries TRBV10-3 and TRBJ2-1; 7 nucleotides match TRBD2. Germline lookup yields CDR1 ENHRY and CDR2 SYGVKD. The V and J ends lost 0 bases and 12 bases, in that order; junction bases with no gene match: 14. The CDR3 contains 16 residues. In nucleotides, the CDR3 is TGTGCCATCAGTGAGTCGGCTAGCGGAGTCTCATCTGGGCAGTTCTTC. Translation gives CAISESASGVSSGQFF.

The J gene is TRBJ2-1, the V gene TRBV19; no definite D call. From germline, CDR1 is LNHDA and CDR2 SQIVND (reference sequence). The ends were cut back, 3 bases at V and 1 base at J, with 16 bases in the middle. The CDR3 has 17 residues. CDR3 nucleotides: TGTGCCAGTAGTATGCCCCTCAGCGCCGTATCCTACAATGAGCAGTTCTTC. It codes for CASSMPLSAVSYNEQFF.

The chain is built from TRBV5-1 and TRBJ2-7; 8 positions match TRBD2. V trimming: 3 bases; J trimming: 2 bases; junction bases outside the gene matches: 10. The CDR3 totals 16 residues. In germline, CDR1 is SGHRS, CDR2 YFSETQ. CDR3 nucleotide sequence: TGCGCCAGCAGCTCCACTAATAGCGGGAATCCCTACGAGCAGTACTTC. It translates to CASSSTNSGNPYEQYF.

This CDR3 reads CAISEQTSVPYEQYF. In nucleotides, the CDR3 is TGTGCCATCAGTGAGCAGACTAGTGTGCCCTACGAGCAGTACTTC. The chain joins TRBV10-3 to TRBJ2-7, with a weak D call TRBD2 (6 bases). Trimming took 2 bases from V and 2 from J, leaving 13 bases between them. Germline V CDR1 and CDR2: ENHRY, SYGVKD. This CDR3 comprises 15 residues.